Below are 29 T cell receptor beta chains sequenced from a single sample in a study of blood T cell repertoires in COVID-19. Only in-frame clones appear in the TCRdb table, and some are missing; sequencing was by immunoSEQ multiplex PCR. The table includes some 74,000 clones, about 80% detected once. The sequenced sample consisted of peripheral blood. All receptors come from an elderly man with acute or convalescent COVID-19.

The chain has TRBV2 and TRBJ1-2; 8 bases map to TRBD1. The germline V gene has CDR1 SNHLY and CDR2 FYNNEI. The CDR3 extends over 15 amino acids. Germline trimming cut 7 bases from V and 4 bases from J; bases unmatched to any gene: 11. This CDR3 reads CASKGSGTGGYGYTF. In nucleotides, the CDR3 is TGTGCCAGCAAAGGGTCCGGGACAGGTGGCTATGGCTACACCTTC. The full variable domain, with the rest looked up from reference TRBV2 and TRBJ1-2, is EPEVTQTPSHQVTQMGQEVILRCVPISNHLYFYWYRQILGQKVEFLVSFYNNEISEKSEIFDDQFSVERPDGSNFTLKIRSTKLEDSAMYFCASKGSGTGGYGYTFGSGTRLTVV.

The rearrangement uses TRBV19 and TRBJ2-1; 8 bases agree with TRBD1. V shed 4 bases and J 9 bases; nucleotides not matched to a gene: 8. CDR1 is LNHDA, CDR2 SQIVND, per germline (reference sequence). The CDR3 consists of 14 residues. The chain's CDR3 is CASSTNPTGAEQFF. For the CDR3, the DNA is TGTGCCAGTAGTACCAACCCGACAGGGGCTGAGCAGTTCTTC.

The table lists this clone with a count of one. J is TRBJ2-3 and V is TRBV7-9, with 7 positions matching TRBD1. The CDR3 extends over 14 amino acids. Unmatched junction bases numbered 3, after V lost 4 bases and J lost 2 bases. Germline-derived CDR1 and CDR2 are SEHNR and FQNEAQ (reference sequence). CDR3 in amino acids: CASSWTGSTDTQYF. DNA for the CDR3: TGTGCCAGCAGCTGGACAGGATCCACAGATACGCAGTATTTT.

V usage is TRBV6-5 and J usage is TRBJ2-1, with 10 bases that match TRBD2. From germline, CDR1 is MNHEY and CDR2 SVGAGI. CDR3 length: 15 amino acids. Trimming cost V 3 bases and J 6 bases; bases outside gene matches: 5. CDR3 nucleotide sequence: TGTGCCAGCAGTTATCTAGCGGGGGACTTCAATGAGCAGTTCTTC. It specifies CASSYLAGDFNEQFF.

This chain uses TRBV29-1 with TRBJ2-7, with D maybe TRBD1 (6 bases). This CDR3 spans 13 amino acids. CDR1 and CDR2 from the germline V gene are SQVTM and ANQGSEA. V lost 7 bases to trimming and J lost 2 bases, with 15 bases between them. The CDR3 loop is CSAEGQRTYEQYF. The CDR3 bases are TGCAGCGCCGAAGGACAGCGAACCTACGAGCAGTACTTC.

The CDR3 bases are TGTGCCAGCAGTTTAGAGCGGGGGGGCGGCACAGATACGCAGTATTTT. This encodes CASSLERGGGTDTQYF. The rearrangement links TRBV28 to TRBJ2-3, with 10 bases aligning to TRBD2. Germline V gives CDR1 MDHEN, CDR2 SYDVKM. Trimming cost V 2 bases and J 1 base; bases outside gene matches: 3. The CDR3 consists of 16 residues. The whole variable domain, filled in from reference TRBV28 and TRBJ2-3, reads DVKVTQSSRYLVKRTGEKVFLECVQDMDHENMFWYRQDPGLGLRLIYFSYDVKMKEKGDIPEGYSVSREKKERFSLILESASTNQTSMYLCASSLERGGGTDTQYFGPGTRLTVL.

This clone was observed at least ten times. The J gene is TRBJ1-1, the V gene TRBV19; D is unclear. This CDR3 comprises 10 residues. Germline CDR1 is LNHDA and CDR2 is SQIVND (reference sequence). V lost 6 bases and J lost 5, with 4 bases in between. CDR3 sequence reads: CASRLTEAFF. Written as DNA, the CDR3 is TGTGCCAGTAGACTGACTGAAGCTTTCTTT.

This clone was observed a handful of times. The V and J genes are TRBV5-1 and TRBJ1-6; 9 positions agree with TRBD1. J lost 5 bases, V lost 4 bases, and 7 bases had no gene match. The CDR3 is made up of 16 amino acids. CDR1 is SGHRS, CDR2 YFSETQ, per germline. CDR3 protein: CASSPEGTGNNSPLHF. DNA for the CDR3: TGCGCCAGCAGCCCGGAAGGGACAGGGAATAATTCACCCCTCCACTTT.

This clone was seen a single time. The chain recombines TRBV15 with TRBJ1-1, with 9 bases lining up with TRBD1. Germline values: CDR1 LNHNV, CDR2 YYDKDF (reference sequence). The CDR3 covers 17 residues. The V and J ends lost 1 base and 5 bases, in that order; junction bases with no gene match: 11. The CDR3 DNA follows: TGTGCCACCAGCAGAGGAGGGACAGGGTTGGTAAGGACTGAAGCTTTCTTT. Protein sequence: CATSRGGTGLVRTEAFF.

The chain is built from TRBV30 and TRBJ1-2; D is perhaps TRBD1 (6 bases). The germline V gene has CDR1 GTSNPN and CDR2 SVGIG (reference sequence). V was cut by 5 bases and J by 4 bases, with 14 bases left in between. CDR3 length: 13 amino acids. CDR3 nucleotides: TGTGCCTGGGGCTTGGGGGCTCTCTATGGCTACACCTTC. Its protein product is CAWGLGALYGYTF.

The genes are TRBV28 and TRBJ1-2; 7 bases are a match to TRBD1. CDR3 length: 14 residues. The germline V gene has CDR1 MDHEN and CDR2 SYDVKM. Unmatched junction bases numbered 5, after V lost 7 bases and J lost 0 bases. CDR3 sequence reads: CASTRDSTNYGYTF. The DNA for the CDR3 is TGTGCCAGCACTAGGGACAGTACTAACTATGGCTACACCTTC.

This chain joins TRBV27 and TRBJ2-1, with 10 bases identical to TRBD1. CDR1 and CDR2 from the germline V gene are MNHEY and SMNVEV (reference sequence). The V gene end was trimmed by 0 bases and the J gene end by 6 bases; junction bases not matched to a gene: 5. This CDR3 is built from 16 residues. The CDR3 spells CASSLSGTGVINEQFF. As DNA, the CDR3 is TGTGCCAGCAGTTTATCCGGGACAGGGGTCATCAATGAGCAGTTCTTC.

Regarding this clone: The junction does not match germline at one end; this may be a read error. V gene TRBV19 combines with J gene TRBJ2-5; D uncertain. The CDR3 loop spans 14 amino acids. Per the germline V gene, CDR1 is LNHDA and CDR2 is SQIVND (reference sequence). The CDR3 DNA sequence: TGTGCCAGCAGTATACGAGCCTCTGAGGAGACCCAGTACTTC. Translation: CASSIRASEETQYF.

The chain employs TRBV5-1 and TRBJ2-3; TRBD1 is a possible D gene (5 bases). Per germline, CDR1 SGHRS and CDR2 YFSETQ. Trimming removed 6 bases at V and 2 bases at J, with 22 bases between. The CDR3 extends over 17 amino acids. CDR3 sequence reads: CASTVGSWTTVTDTQYF. CDR3 bases: TGCGCCAGCACCGTGGGGTCTTGGACAACGGTCACAGATACGCAGTATTTT.

The rearrangement uses TRBV2 and TRBJ2-2; perhaps TRBD2 as D (5 bases). V lost 8 bases to trimming and J lost 6 bases, with 16 bases between them. The CDR3 is 14 residues long. Germline assignment: CDR1 SNHLY and CDR2 FYNNEI. The CDR3 bases are TGTGCCAGCGTATTTGCGGAGGTGGCCGGGGAGCTGTTTTTT. Residues: CASVFAEVAGELFF. The full variable domain, completed using reference TRBV2 and TRBJ2-2, is EPEVTQTPSHQVTQMGQEVILRCVPISNHLYFYWYRQILGQKVEFLVSFYNNEISEKSEIFDDQFSVERPDGSNFTLKIRSTKLEDSAMYFCASVFAEVAGELFFGEGSRLTVL.

The chain links TRBV6-5 to TRBJ1-3; 7 bases align to TRBD1. This CDR3 is 15 amino acids long. Per germline, CDR1 MNHEY and CDR2 SVGAGI. J lost 3 bases, V lost 6 bases, and 8 bases had no gene match. The CDR3 DNA is TGTGCCAGCAGGAGTGGGGACAGCAGTGGAAACACCATATATTTT. Protein: CASRSGDSSGNTIYF.

The chain uses TRBV20-1 and TRBJ1-2; D perhaps matches TRBD1 (5 bases). The V and J ends lost 0 bases and 7 bases respectively, with 6 bases between them. The CDR3 length is 11 residues. CDR1 is DFQATT and CDR2 is SNEGSKA in the germline V gene (reference sequence). The CDR3 spells CSAREQGGYTF. As DNA, the CDR3 is TGCAGTGCTAGAGAGCAGGGTGGCTACACCTTC.

CDR3 amino acids: CASRGTGTGNTIYF. The CDR3 DNA sequence: TGTGCCAGCAGAGGGACAGGGACTGGAAACACCATATATTTT. This chain uses TRBV2 with TRBJ1-3, with 9 bases that match TRBD1. The V gene end was trimmed by 6 bases and the J gene end by 2 bases; junction bases not matched to a gene: 2. The length of the CDR3 is 14 residues. Per the germline V gene, CDR1 is SNHLY and CDR2 is FYNNEI.

The sample holds one count of this clone. In nucleotides, the CDR3 is TGTGCCAGCTCATCCTCGACAGGGCGCGGTAACACTGAAGCTTTCTTT. Its translation is CASSSSTGRGNTEAFF. This rearrangement joins TRBV18 to TRBJ1-1; 7 positions agree with TRBD1. V shed 5 bases, J shed 2 bases, and the junction held 11 bases outside the gene matches. CDR1 and CDR2 from the germline V gene are KGHSH and LQKENI. The CDR3 totals 16 residues.

The chain couples TRBV9 to TRBJ2-2; TRBD2 matches at 10 bases. V lost 0 bases, J lost 1 base, and 0 bases stayed unmatched. The CDR3 extends over 16 amino acids. CDR1 is SGDLS, CDR2 YYNGEE, per germline. The CDR3 region is CASSVGTSGNTGELFF. The CDR3 nucleotides read TGTGCCAGCAGCGTAGGGACTAGCGGGAACACCGGGGAGCTGTTTTTT.

This clone occurred once. CDR3 protein: CASRRLGRGAPGELFF. The CDR3 bases are TGTGCCAGCCGCCGATTAGGGCGGGGGGCTCCCGGGGAGCTGTTTTTT. V gene TRBV6-2 or TRBV6-3 combines with J gene TRBJ2-2; 8 nucleotides line up with TRBD2. This CDR3 has 16 residues. Losses at the gene ends were 8 bases for V and 6 bases for J; bases not matched to a gene: 14. From germline, CDR1 is MNHEY and CDR2 SVGEGT.

The CDR3 sequence: CASQTGVTDTQYF. The CDR3 region has the DNA TGCGCCAGTCAGACAGGGGTCACAGATACGCAGTATTTT. The chain has TRBV5-1 and TRBJ2-3; 8 bases map to TRBD1. Germline CDR1 is SGHRS and CDR2 is YFSETQ. CDR3 length: 13 residues. The junction had 4 bases not matched to a gene; V was cut back by 8 bases and J by 2 bases.

The rearrangement links TRBV4-1 to TRBJ2-6; 10 nucleotides line up with TRBD1. V lost 5 bases, J lost 1 base, and 11 bases stayed unmatched. Germline values: CDR1 MGHRA, CDR2 YSYEKL. The CDR3 runs 19 residues. The CDR3 DNA reads as TGCGCCAGCAGCAGCTCCCGGGACAGGGGCGCTTCTGGGGCCAACGTCCTGACTTTC. Protein: CASSSSRDRGASGANVLTF.

V gene TRBV9 combines with J gene TRBJ2-1, with TRBD2 matching 10 bases. CDR1 is SGDLS, CDR2 YYNGEE, per germline. The CDR3 is 16 amino acids. The V segment lost 0 bases and the J segment 4 bases; nucleotides outside the gene matches: 4. The CDR3 bases are TGTGCCAGCAGCGTAGGTCTAGCGGGGGTTTACAATGAGCAGTTCTTC. This sequence encodes CASSVGLAGVYNEQFF.

This chain links TRBV4-2 with TRBJ2-3; D is possibly TRBD2 (7 bases). Looked up from germline, CDR1 is LGHNA and CDR2 is YNFKEQ. V lost 3 bases to trimming and J lost 4 bases, with 17 bases between them. The CDR3 is 16 residues long. The CDR3 spells CASSQMGRGSSDTQYF. The CDR3 nucleotides read TGTGCCAGCAGCCAGATGGGGAGGGGGAGTTCAGATACGCAGTATTTT.

Here the CDR3 reads CASSKGNVVTEQYF. The CDR3 DNA sequence: TGTGCCAGTAGCAAGGGGAATGTGGTTACCGAGCAGTACTTC. The chain combines TRBV19 with TRBJ2-7; tentatively, D is TRBD1 (5 bases). The CDR3 length is 14 residues. V gave up 6 bases and J gave up 6 bases, with 18 bases separating them. Looked up from germline, CDR1 is LNHDA and CDR2 is SQIVND (reference sequence).

This clone came up once. The J gene is TRBJ2-5, the V gene TRBV3-1 (or the pseudogene TRBV3-2), with a possible D match to TRBD1 (5 bases). Trimming removed 4 bases at V and 0 bases at J, with 12 bases between. Germline CDR1 LGHDT, CDR2 YNNKEL (reference sequence). CDR3 length: 15 residues. CDR3 region: CASSRRQSYQETQYF. Written as DNA, the CDR3 is TGTGCCAGCAGCCGGCGACAGTCCTACCAAGAGACCCAGTACTTC.

V is TRBV14 and J is TRBJ2-3, with 7 bases matching TRBD2. The V gene's germline CDR1 is SGHDN and CDR2 FVKESK. After removal of 0 bases from V and 2 bases from J, the junction contained 5 bases not matched to a gene. The CDR3 is 16 residues long. The chain's CDR3 is CASSQDRSGLTDTQYF. In DNA, the CDR3 is TGTGCCAGCAGCCAAGACCGTAGCGGGCTCACAGATACGCAGTATTTT.

This sequence joins TRBV6-5 and TRBJ1-3; perhaps TRBD1 as D (5 bases). Between the trimmed V and J ends, which lost 0 bases and 10 bases, there was a span of 10 bases. This CDR3 is 13 amino acids long. The germline CDR1 and CDR2 sequences are MNHEY and SVGAGI. The CDR3 region is CASSYSSGGTIYF. The CDR3 coding sequence is TGTGCCAGCAGTTACTCGTCTGGGGGGACCATATATTTT.